This paragraph covers one T cell receptor (beta chain) sequence. J was trimmed by 5 bases and V by 8 bases; bases with no gene match: 8. Looked up from germline, CDR1 is SGHAT and CDR2 is FQNNGV. This CDR3 region has 14 residues. Co-extracted RNA and DNA came from roughly 20-30 mg of unsorted bulk tissue. The cohort consisted of patients whose primary liver carcinoma was surgically resected. This sample was included in a study of tumor-infiltrating lymphocytes in primary liver carcinoma. Reverse transcription of approximately 0.55 ug total RNA with a constant-region primer produced TCR beta cDNA. It was through three nested multiplex PCR rounds of slightly modified ARM-PCR that TCR beta libraries arose. A C-beta reverse primer was combined with TRBV1-TRBV30 forward primers in the first two PCR rounds, and each round had about 10 cycles. TCRdb reprocessed the multiplex PCR reads via MiXCR and lists one record per CDR3 protein. Among about 100,000 distinct CDR3 sequences listed, approximately 72% were seen once.

The receptor's source is a man in his forties or fifties with primary liver carcinoma and hepatitis B virus infection. The rearrangement joins TRBV11-2 to TRBJ2-1; TRBD2 agrees at 8 bases. The source material was tumor-adjacent normal liver tissue. CDR3 region: CASGMREDDNEQFF. CDR3 sequence (DNA): TGTGCCAGCGGTATGCGGGAGGATGACAATGAGCAGTTCTTC.